This T cell receptor (beta chain) originates from a study of human T cells and chemical hapten exposure. Study observations and caveats: No alteration of TCRs above 1 in 1000 frequency was seen with DPC sensitization.

V lost 4 bases, J lost 3 bases, and 9 bases lay in between. CDR3 length: 13 residues. Germline CDR1 SQVTM, CDR2 ANQGSEA. Documented time point: patch test 2, 6 weeks after DPC sensitization. Treatment: therapeutic diphenylcyclopropenone sensitization with weekly scalp DPC. About this clonotype itself: The antigen remains unidentified.

One entry per CDR3 protein, called by TCRdb with MiXCR from the RACE reads. The sample holds about 80,000 distinct CDR3 sequences, 9.5% to 13% seen once. The chain recombines TRBV29-1 with TRBJ2-2; D is undetermined. The sequence derives from a woman aged 25 to 39 with alopecia areata. Some clones in this sample may be carry-over from other donors' samples. Sequenced here: whole blood, sampled in connection with sensitization to the hapten diphenylcyclopropenone (DPC). For the CDR3, the DNA is TGCAGCGTTGGGGGATGGGACACCGGGGAGCTGTTTTTT. This gives the protein CSVGGWDTGELFF.